The 27 T cell receptor beta chains in this list originate from one sample, sequenced in a study of shared clonotypes between healthy human individuals. CD45RO negativity and positive selection for CCR7 defined naive CD8 cells, a population that excluded terminally differentiated effector memory CD45RA+ cells. Sequencing was performed with immunoSEQ multiplex PCR; in TCRdb, only in-frame clones are kept and a portion is missing. The table shows about 2 million clones, with roughly 94% occurring only once. Sample: naive CD8+ T cells sorted from blood. These receptors all stem from a man younger than 30 in good health.

The count of this clone is one. This chain links TRBV29-1 with TRBJ2-3, with D tentatively TRBD1 or TRBD2 (5 bases each). The CDR3 runs to 15 residues. CDR1 is SQVTM and CDR2 is ANQGSEA in the germline V gene. Trimming removed 2 bases at V and 0 bases at J, with 12 bases between. The CDR3 sequence: CSVETRGASTDTQYF. CDR3 coding DNA: TGCAGCGTTGAAACCAGAGGGGCTAGCACAGATACGCAGTATTTT.

This sequence joins TRBV7-6 and TRBJ2-7; D might be TRBD2 (5 bases). The germline gives CDR1 SGHVS, CDR2 FNYEAQ. The CDR3 runs 14 residues. The V end was cut by 0 bases, the J end by 2 bases, with 8 bases between. The CDR3 loop reads CASSLAGEPYEQYF. For the CDR3, the DNA is TGTGCCAGCAGCTTAGCGGGAGAGCCCTACGAGCAGTACTTC.

The chain combines TRBV7-8 with TRBJ1-4, with D unclear. V was cut by 6 bases and J by 5 bases, with 13 bases left in between. CDR3 length equals 14 residues. CDR1 is SGHVS and CDR2 is FQNEAQ in the germline V gene. CDR3 protein: CASSSWQENEKLFF. CDR3 nucleotide sequence: TGTGCCAGCAGTTCCTGGCAGGAAAATGAAAAACTGTTTTTT.

The V and J genes are TRBV7-3 and TRBJ2-3; 10 nucleotides align to TRBD2. CDR1 and CDR2 from the germline V gene are SGHTA and FQGTGA. Trimming removed 2 bases from V and 6 bases from J; junction bases left unmatched: 5. The CDR3 runs to 15 residues. In DNA, the CDR3 is TGTGCCAGCAGCTTAGCTAGCGGGGGCGGGGATACGCAGTATTTT. It encodes CASSLASGGGDTQYF.

About this clone itself: Other nucleotide sequences from this sample produce the same CDR3. V is TRBV7-9 and J is TRBJ2-5; perhaps TRBD2 as D (5 bases). CDR1 SEHNR and CDR2 FQNEAQ come from the germline V gene (reference sequence). The CDR3 totals 13 residues. Trimming cost V 1 base and J 5 bases, with 8 bases left between them. Here the CDR3 DNA reads TGTGCCAGCAGCTTAGGCGGGTTGGAGACCCAGTACTTC. Its translation is CASSLGGLETQYF.

This rearrangement joins TRBV6-1 to TRBJ1-2, with D possibly TRBD1 on 6 matching bases. V lost 2 bases to trimming and J lost 4 bases, with 11 bases between them. This CDR3 is built from 14 residues. Germline V lookup: CDR1 MNHNS, CDR2 SASEGT. The CDR3 DNA sequence: TGTGCCAGCAGTGAACCCGACAGGACCTATGGCTACACCTTC. Its protein product is CASSEPDRTYGYTF.

The chain employs TRBV25-1 and TRBJ2-7, with 9 bases matching TRBD1. This CDR3 is 15 amino acids long. Germline CDR1 reads MGHDK; CDR2 reads SYGVNS. Trimming cost V 5 bases and J 4 bases; bases outside gene matches: 9. In DNA, the CDR3 is TGTGCCAGCAGTCCGCAGGGACAGGGCTATTACGAGCAGTACTTC. Encoded protein: CASSPQGQGYYEQYF.

Note on this clone: The same CDR3 can be traced to other DNA sequences in this sample. This chain uses TRBV30 with TRBJ2-7; D possibly corresponds to TRBD2 (6 bases). This CDR3 contains 13 residues. V was cut by 2 bases and J by 1 base, with 9 bases left in between. CDR1 GTSNPN and CDR2 SVGIG come from the germline V gene (reference sequence). The CDR3 region has the DNA TGTGCCTGGAGTAGGCGGGAATCCTACGAGCAGTACTTC. Its protein product is CAWSRRESYEQYF.

V and J are TRBV7-2 and TRBJ2-3, with D perhaps TRBD1 (6 bases). From germline, CDR1 is SGHTA and CDR2 FQGNSA. The V and J ends lost 4 bases and 1 base respectively, with 9 bases between them. The CDR3 runs to 14 residues. The CDR3 reads CASSSRQGTDTQYF. The CDR3, as DNA: TGTGCCAGCAGCTCCCGACAGGGCACAGATACGCAGTATTTT. Filled out from reference TRBV7-2 and TRBJ2-3, the complete variable domain reads GAGVSQSPSNKVTEKGKDVELRCDPISGHTALYWYRQSLGQGLEFLIYFQGNSAPDKSGLPSDRFSAERTGGSVSTLTIQRTQQEDSAVYLCASSSRQGTDTQYFGPGTRLTVL.

About this clone itself: Since a much larger clone is just one base distant, this may be a read error. The V and J genes are TRBV11-3 and TRBJ2-7, with TRBD1 matching over 7 bases. V dropped 1 base and J dropped 2; count of bases not matched to a gene: 2. Germline lookup yields CDR1 SGHNT and CDR2 YENEEA. The CDR3 sequence is 14 residues long. In DNA form, the CDR3 reads TGTGCCAGCAGCTTAGGCCAGGGGGCCTACGAGCAGTACTTC. Protein product: CASSLGQGAYEQYF. The full variable domain, its missing parts supplied by reference TRBV11-3 and TRBJ2-7, is EAGVVQSPRYKIIEKKQPVAFWCNPISGHNTLYWYLQNLGQGPELLIRYENEEAVDDSQLPKDRFSAERLKGVDSTLKIQPAELGDSAVYLCASSLGQGAYEQYFGPGTRLTVT.

This clone was seen just once. The V and J genes are TRBV11-3 and TRBJ2-2; D unclear. Trimming removed 4 bases at V and 5 bases at J, with 14 bases between. The CDR3 totals 15 residues. Germline values: CDR1 SGHNT, CDR2 YENEEA. The CDR3 spells CASSYGTVRTGELFF. The CDR3 DNA follows: TGTGCCAGCAGCTACGGAACAGTCCGGACCGGGGAGCTGTTTTTT.

This sequence joins TRBV25-1 and TRBJ1-4, with D hard to call. The germline V gene encodes CDR1 MGHDK and CDR2 SYGVNS. Trimming cost V 3 bases and J 7 bases, with 12 bases left between them. The CDR3 is 14 amino acids. CDR3 amino acids: CASSEGDRCEKLFF. CDR3 in DNA: TGTGCCAGCAGTGAGGGTGACCGGTGTGAAAAACTGTTTTTT.

This sequence joins TRBV28 and TRBJ2-1; D is perhaps TRBD2 (6 bases). The CDR3 is made up of 16 amino acids. Germline V CDR1 and CDR2: MDHEN, SYDVKM. Deletions cut 5 bases from V and 3 bases from J, with 17 bases between. The CDR3 coding sequence is TGTGCCAGCAGTCCCCGGGAAGCTAGCGACTACAATGAGCAGTTCTTC. Translating it yields CASSPREASDYNEQFF.

V gene TRBV11-1 combines with J gene TRBJ2-3; TRBD2 matches 8 bases. Germline V gene data show CDR1 as SGHAT and CDR2 as FQDESV (reference sequence). The CDR3 contains 14 residues. V lost 5 bases and J lost 2; bases outside the gene matches: 3. CDR3 DNA: TGTGCCAGCAGCCGCGGGGGGATCACAGATACGCAGTATTTT. It codes for CASSRGGITDTQYF.

This clone occurred once. The V and J genes are TRBV6-1 and TRBJ2-4, with D maybe TRBD2 (6 bases). V lost 2 bases, J lost 6 bases, and 14 bases lay in between. The CDR3 is 15 residues long. Germline V gene lookup returns CDR1 MNHNS and CDR2 SASEGT. In nucleotides, the CDR3 is TGTGCCAGCAGTGAATTGAGGGACTTCCTAAACATTCAGTACTTC. It is translated as CASSELRDFLNIQYF.

The rearrangement uses TRBV13 and TRBJ1-1, with TRBD1 identical over 11 bases. This CDR3 is built from 15 residues. Germline V gene lookup returns CDR1 PRHDT and CDR2 FYEKMQ (reference sequence). With 5 bases clipped from V and 6 bases from J, the junction kept 8 bases outside the gene matches. The CDR3 spells CASSPDRGLGAEAFF. The CDR3 region has the DNA TGTGCCAGCAGCCCGGACAGGGGGCTCGGCGCTGAAGCTTTCTTT.

This clone was counted many times. This sequence joins TRBV28 and TRBJ1-5; weak D call: TRBD1 (5 bases). The CDR3 runs 14 residues. V was cut by 3 bases and J by 5 bases, with 11 bases left in between. Germline lookup yields CDR1 MDHEN and CDR2 SYDVKM. The CDR3 nucleotides are TGTGCCAGCAGTTTCAGGCCAGGGTATCAGCCCCAGCATTTT. It yields the protein CASSFRPGYQPQHF.

The V gene is TRBV6-5, the J gene TRBJ2-7, with TRBD1 identical over 8 bases. The CDR3 length is 14 residues. V was pared by 4 bases and J by 7 bases, with 9 bases of the junction left unmatched. Germline-derived CDR1 and CDR2 are MNHEY and SVGAGI. The CDR3 here is CASSFGQGFGEQYF. In DNA form, the CDR3 reads TGTGCCAGCAGTTTCGGACAGGGCTTCGGGGAGCAGTACTTC.

V is TRBV9 and J is TRBJ1-2; D gene uncertain. The CDR3 loop spans 15 amino acids. Trimming took 0 bases from V and 4 from J, leaving 13 bases between them. Germline assignment: CDR1 SGDLS and CDR2 YYNGEE. Here the CDR3 DNA reads TGTGCCAGCAGCGTAGACGGGAATTCGGTCTATGGCTACACCTTC. This codes for CASSVDGNSVYGYTF.

V usage is TRBV13 and J usage is TRBJ2-7; D is tentatively TRBD1 or TRBD2 (5 bases each). Germline V lookup: CDR1 PRHDT, CDR2 FYEKMQ (reference sequence). Trimming pared 8 bases from V and 3 bases from J, leaving 14 bases between. The CDR3 consists of 13 residues. The CDR3 sequence: CASSWGSGYEQYF. The CDR3 DNA is TGTGCCAGCTCTTGGGGGAGTGGCTACGAGCAGTACTTC.

This clone appeared a few times. The chain employs TRBV19 and TRBJ1-1; maybe TRBD1 (5 bases). The germline gives CDR1 LNHDA, CDR2 SQIVND (reference sequence). Trimming cost V 6 bases and J 5 bases, with 13 bases left between them. The CDR3 spans 13 residues. The CDR3 sequence: CASSPREGTEAFF. CDR3 DNA: TGTGCCAGTAGCCCCAGGGAAGGGACTGAAGCTTTCTTT. The full variable domain, completed using reference TRBV19 and TRBJ1-1, is DGGITQSPKYLFRKEGQNVTLSCEQNLNHDAMYWYRQDPGQGLRLIYYSQIVNDFQKGDIAEGYSVSREKKESFPLTVTSAQKNPTAFYLCASSPREGTEAFFGQGTRLTVV.

A remark on this clone: Here the CDR3 omits its conserved ending phenylalanine or tryptophan, so a read error is the likely source. The limits of the CDR3 on the DNA are not certain, so only TCRdb's listed CDR3 is given. V gene TRBV23-1 combines with J gene TRBJ2-7; TRBD1 is the table's D call and was not checked against the DNA. TRBV23-1 carries the ORF label, with uncertain function. Inclusive of both ends, the CDR3 amounts to 12 amino acids. The CDR3 spells CASSHHGQGQSY.

The V gene is TRBV7-9, the J gene TRBJ2-1, with D perhaps matching TRBD1 or TRBD2 (5 bases each). This CDR3 has 16 amino acids. Germline CDR1 is SEHNR and CDR2 is FQNEAQ (reference sequence). The germline V and J ends were trimmed by 4 bases and 10 bases, with 23 bases remaining between them. The CDR3 bases are TGTGCCAGCAGCTGGGACCCCCGGGCCGCCACACAGGAGCAGTTCTTC. Translation gives CASSWDPRAATQEQFF.

The chain recombines TRBV13 with TRBJ2-1; 8 nucleotides align to TRBD2. The CDR3 extends over 17 amino acids. The trim removed 5 bases at V and 1 base at J, leaving 10 bases unmatched. Germline lookup yields CDR1 PRHDT and CDR2 FYEKMQ (reference sequence). CDR3 amino acids: CASSPSGGELSYNEQFF. Written as DNA, the CDR3 is TGTGCCAGCAGCCCCAGCGGGGGAGAGCTATCCTACAATGAGCAGTTCTTC.

This chain joins TRBV7-9 and TRBJ2-5, with D perhaps matching TRBD1 or TRBD2 (5 bases each). The CDR3 runs 14 residues. The germline V and J ends were trimmed by 4 bases and 4 bases, with 13 bases remaining between them. CDR1 is SEHNR and CDR2 is FQNEAQ in the germline V gene (reference sequence). The CDR3 reads CASSSSGPRETQYF. CDR3 sequence (DNA): TGTGCCAGCAGCTCGTCGGGACCTCGAGAGACCCAGTACTTC.

The V gene is TRBV6-5, the J gene TRBJ2-7; TRBD1 matches 12 bases. The CDR3 has 14 residues. V shed 5 bases and J 6 bases; nucleotides not matched to a gene: 5. Looked up from germline, CDR1 is MNHEY and CDR2 is SVGAGI. CDR3 in amino acids: CASSPGTGGIEQYF. CDR3 sequence (DNA): TGTGCCAGCAGTCCGGGGACAGGGGGCATCGAGCAGTACTTC.

Concerning this clone itself: Other DNA sequences in this specimen translate into the identical CDR3. The chain is built from TRBV7-9 and TRBJ2-7; D is unresolved. The CDR3 totals 12 residues. From germline, CDR1 is SEHNR and CDR2 FQNEAQ (reference sequence). Trimming stripped 5 bases from V and 0 bases from J, with 5 bases between. As DNA, the CDR3 is TGTGCCAGCAGCATAGGCTCCTACGAGCAGTACTTC. Translated: CASSIGSYEQYF.